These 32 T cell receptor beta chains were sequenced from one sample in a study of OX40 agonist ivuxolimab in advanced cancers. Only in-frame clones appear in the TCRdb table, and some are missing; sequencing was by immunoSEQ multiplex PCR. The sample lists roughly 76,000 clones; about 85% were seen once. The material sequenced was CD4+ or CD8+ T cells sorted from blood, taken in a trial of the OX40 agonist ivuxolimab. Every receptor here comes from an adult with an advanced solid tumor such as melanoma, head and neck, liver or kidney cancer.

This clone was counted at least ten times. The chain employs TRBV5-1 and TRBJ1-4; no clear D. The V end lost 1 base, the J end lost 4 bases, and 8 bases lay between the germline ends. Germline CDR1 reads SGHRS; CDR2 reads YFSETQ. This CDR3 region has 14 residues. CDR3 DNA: TGCGCCAGCAGCTTGAGGGCTGATAATGAAAAACTGTTTTTT. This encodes CASSLRADNEKLFF.

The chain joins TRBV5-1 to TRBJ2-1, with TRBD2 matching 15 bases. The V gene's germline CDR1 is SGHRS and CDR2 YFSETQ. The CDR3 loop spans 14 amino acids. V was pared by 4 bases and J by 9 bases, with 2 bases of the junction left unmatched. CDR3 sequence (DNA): TGCGCCAGCAGCCCGGGACTAGCGGGGGGTGAGCAGTTCTTC. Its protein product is CASSPGLAGGEQFF.

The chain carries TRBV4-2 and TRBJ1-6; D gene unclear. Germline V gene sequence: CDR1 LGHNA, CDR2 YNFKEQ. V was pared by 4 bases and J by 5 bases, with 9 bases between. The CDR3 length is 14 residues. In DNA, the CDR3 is TGTGCCAGCAGCCGCTTGGGGAATAATTCACCCCTCCACTTT. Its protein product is CASSRLGNNSPLHF.

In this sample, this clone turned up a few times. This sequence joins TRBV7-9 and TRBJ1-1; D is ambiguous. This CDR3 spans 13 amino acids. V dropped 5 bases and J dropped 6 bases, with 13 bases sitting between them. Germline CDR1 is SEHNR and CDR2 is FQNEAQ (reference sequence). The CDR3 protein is CASSATDGAEAFF. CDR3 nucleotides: TGTGCCAGCAGCGCAACAGATGGAGCTGAAGCTTTCTTT.

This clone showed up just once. CDR3 sequence: CASSHRGRNTEAFF. Written as DNA, the CDR3 is TGTGCCAGCAGCCACAGGGGGCGGAACACTGAAGCTTTCTTT. The rearrangement uses TRBV14 and TRBJ1-1; TRBD1 aligns across 8 bases. CDR1 and CDR2 (germline): SGHDN, FVKESK. This CDR3 contains 14 residues. V shed 3 bases and J 1 base; nucleotides not matched to a gene: 1.

The CDR3 DNA is TGTGCCAGCAGCTTAGTAGCGGGGAGTGGAGAGACCCAGTACTTC. The encoded protein is CASSLVAGSGETQYF. The rearrangement links TRBV11-2 to TRBJ2-5, with 8 nucleotides matching TRBD2. The CDR3 totals 15 residues. V gave up 1 base and J gave up 4 bases; unmatched junction bases: 5. Germline CDR1 SGHAT, CDR2 FQNNGV.

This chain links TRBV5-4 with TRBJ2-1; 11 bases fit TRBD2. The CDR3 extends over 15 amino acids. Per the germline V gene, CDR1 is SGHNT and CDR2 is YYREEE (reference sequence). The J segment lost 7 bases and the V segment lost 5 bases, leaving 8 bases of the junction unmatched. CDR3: CASRATSGAFNEQFF. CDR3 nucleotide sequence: TGTGCCAGCAGGGCGACTAGCGGGGCCTTTAATGAGCAGTTCTTC.

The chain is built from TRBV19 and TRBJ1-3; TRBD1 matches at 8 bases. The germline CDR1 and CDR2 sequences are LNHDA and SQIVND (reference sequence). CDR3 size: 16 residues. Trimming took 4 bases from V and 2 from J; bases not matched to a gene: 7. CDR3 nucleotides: TGTGCCAGTAGTACTTCGACAGGGGCAACTGGAAACACCATATATTTT. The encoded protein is CASSTSTGATGNTIYF.

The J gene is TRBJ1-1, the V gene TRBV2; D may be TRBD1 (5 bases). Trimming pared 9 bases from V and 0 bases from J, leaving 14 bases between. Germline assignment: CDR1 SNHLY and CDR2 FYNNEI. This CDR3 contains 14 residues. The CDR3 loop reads CARGAGNLNTEAFF. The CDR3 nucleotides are TGTGCCAGAGGGGCAGGGAACCTGAACACTGAAGCTTTCTTT.

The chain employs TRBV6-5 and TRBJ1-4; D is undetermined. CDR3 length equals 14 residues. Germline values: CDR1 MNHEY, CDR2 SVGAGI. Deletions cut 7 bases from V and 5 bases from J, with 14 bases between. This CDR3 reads CASTSISRNEKLFF. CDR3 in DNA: TGTGCCAGCACCTCCATTAGTCGGAATGAAAAACTGTTTTTT.

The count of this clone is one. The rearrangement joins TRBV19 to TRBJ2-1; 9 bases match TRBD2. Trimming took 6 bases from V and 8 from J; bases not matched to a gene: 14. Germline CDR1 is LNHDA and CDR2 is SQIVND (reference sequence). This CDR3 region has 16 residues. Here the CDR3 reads CASSPQGGGVRDEQFF. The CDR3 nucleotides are TGTGCCAGTAGCCCCCAGGGCGGGGGGGTTAGGGATGAGCAGTTCTTC.

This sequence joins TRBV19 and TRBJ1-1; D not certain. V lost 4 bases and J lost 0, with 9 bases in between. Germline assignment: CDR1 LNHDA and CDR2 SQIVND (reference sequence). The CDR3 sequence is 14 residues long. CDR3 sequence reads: CASSTGYMNTEAFF. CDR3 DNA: TGTGCCAGTAGTACAGGCTACATGAACACTGAAGCTTTCTTT.

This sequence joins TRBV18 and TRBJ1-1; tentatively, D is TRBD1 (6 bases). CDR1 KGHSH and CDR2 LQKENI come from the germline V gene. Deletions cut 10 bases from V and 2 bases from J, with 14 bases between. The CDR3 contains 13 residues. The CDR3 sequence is CATGQGSNTEAFF. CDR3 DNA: TGTGCCACCGGGCAGGGGAGTAACACTGAAGCTTTCTTT.

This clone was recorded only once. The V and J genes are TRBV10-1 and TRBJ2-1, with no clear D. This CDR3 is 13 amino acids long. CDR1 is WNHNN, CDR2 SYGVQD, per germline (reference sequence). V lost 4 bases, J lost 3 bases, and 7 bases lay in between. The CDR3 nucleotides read TGCGCCAGCAGTGTGCACAGCTACAATGAGCAGTTCTTC. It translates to CASSVHSYNEQFF.

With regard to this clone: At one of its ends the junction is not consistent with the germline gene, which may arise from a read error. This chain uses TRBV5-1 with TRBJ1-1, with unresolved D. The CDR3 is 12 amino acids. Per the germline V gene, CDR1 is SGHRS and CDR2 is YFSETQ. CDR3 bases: TGTGCCAGCTCGGCCGGGCCCACTGAAGCTTTCTTT. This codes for CASSAGPTEAFF.

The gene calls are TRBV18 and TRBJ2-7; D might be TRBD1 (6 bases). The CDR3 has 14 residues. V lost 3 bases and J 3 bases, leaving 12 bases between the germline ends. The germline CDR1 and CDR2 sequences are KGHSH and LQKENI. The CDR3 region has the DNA TGTGCCAGCTCACCGTGGGACACCCTCTACGAGCAGTACTTC. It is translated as CASSPWDTLYEQYF.

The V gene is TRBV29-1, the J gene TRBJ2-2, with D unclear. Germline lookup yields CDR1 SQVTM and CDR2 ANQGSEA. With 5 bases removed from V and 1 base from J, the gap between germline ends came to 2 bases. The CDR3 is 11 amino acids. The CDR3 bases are TGCAGCGTTAGGAACACCGGGGAGCTGTTTTTT. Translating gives CSVRNTGELFF.

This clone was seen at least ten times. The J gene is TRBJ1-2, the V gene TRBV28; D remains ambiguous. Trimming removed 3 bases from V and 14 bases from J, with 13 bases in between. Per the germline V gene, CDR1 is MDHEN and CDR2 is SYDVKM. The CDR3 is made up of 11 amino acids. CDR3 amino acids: CASSLGQRVTF. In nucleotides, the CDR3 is TGTGCCAGCAGTTTGGGCCAGCGCGTAACCTTC.

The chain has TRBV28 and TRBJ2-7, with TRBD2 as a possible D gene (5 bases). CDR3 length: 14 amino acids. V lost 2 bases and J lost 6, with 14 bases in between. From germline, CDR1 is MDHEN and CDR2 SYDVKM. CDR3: CASSLGGFVGEQYF. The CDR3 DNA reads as TGTGCCAGCAGTTTAGGAGGTTTTGTCGGCGAGCAGTACTTC.

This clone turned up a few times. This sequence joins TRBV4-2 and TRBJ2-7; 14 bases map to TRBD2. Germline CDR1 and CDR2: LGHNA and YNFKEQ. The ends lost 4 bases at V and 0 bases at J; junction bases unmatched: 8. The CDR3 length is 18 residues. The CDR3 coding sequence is TGTGCCAGCAGCCCCGGGGGACTAGCGGGGGCCAACTCCTACGAGCAGTACTTC. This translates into CASSPGGLAGANSYEQYF.

This chain's CDR3 is CASLAGGNFNEQFF. The CDR3 coding sequence is TGTGCCAGCTTAGCGGGGGGGAACTTTAATGAGCAGTTCTTC. The chain carries TRBV25-1 and TRBJ2-1, with 11 positions matching TRBD2. This CDR3 region has 14 residues. After removal of 8 bases from V and 7 bases from J, the junction contained 7 bases not matched to a gene. Germline lookup yields CDR1 MGHDK and CDR2 SYGVNS.

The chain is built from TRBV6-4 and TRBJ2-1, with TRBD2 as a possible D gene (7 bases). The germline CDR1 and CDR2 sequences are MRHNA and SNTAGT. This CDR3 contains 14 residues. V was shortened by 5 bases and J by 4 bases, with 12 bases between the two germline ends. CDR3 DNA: TGTGCCAGCAGTCTAGAGGGGGGGTACAATGAGCAGTTCTTC. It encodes CASSLEGGYNEQFF.

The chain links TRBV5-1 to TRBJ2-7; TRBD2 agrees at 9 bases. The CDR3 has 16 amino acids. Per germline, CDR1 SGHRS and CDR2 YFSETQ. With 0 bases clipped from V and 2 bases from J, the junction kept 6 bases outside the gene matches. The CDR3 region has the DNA TGCGCCAGCAGCTTGGCCGCGGCTAGCGGGACCTACGAGCAGTACTTC. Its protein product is CASSLAAASGTYEQYF.

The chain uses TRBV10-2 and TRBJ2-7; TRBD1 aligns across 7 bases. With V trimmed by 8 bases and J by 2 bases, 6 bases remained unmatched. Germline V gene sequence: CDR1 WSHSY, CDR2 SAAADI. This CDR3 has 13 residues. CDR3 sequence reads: CASGLTGAYEQYF. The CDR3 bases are TGCGCCAGCGGCTTAACAGGGGCCTACGAGCAGTACTTC.

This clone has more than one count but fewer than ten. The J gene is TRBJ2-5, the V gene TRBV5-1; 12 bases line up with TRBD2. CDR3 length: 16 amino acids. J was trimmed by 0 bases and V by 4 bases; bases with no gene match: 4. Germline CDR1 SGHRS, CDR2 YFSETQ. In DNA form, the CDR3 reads TGCGCCAGCAGCGCGAGGACTAGCGGGAACCAAGAGACCCAGTACTTC. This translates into CASSARTSGNQETQYF.

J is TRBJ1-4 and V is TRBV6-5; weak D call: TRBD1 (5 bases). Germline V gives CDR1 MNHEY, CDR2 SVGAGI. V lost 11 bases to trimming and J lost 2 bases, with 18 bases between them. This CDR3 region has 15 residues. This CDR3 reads CAREGPAGTNEKLFF. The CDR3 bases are TGTGCCCGAGAGGGGCCGGCCGGGACTAATGAAAAACTGTTTTTT.

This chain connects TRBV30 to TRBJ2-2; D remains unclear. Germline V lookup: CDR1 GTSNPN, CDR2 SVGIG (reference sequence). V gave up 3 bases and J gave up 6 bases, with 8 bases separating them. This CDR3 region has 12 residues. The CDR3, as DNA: TGTGCCTGGAGGTTTGGGCCCGGGGAGCTGTTTTTT. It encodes CAWRFGPGELFF.

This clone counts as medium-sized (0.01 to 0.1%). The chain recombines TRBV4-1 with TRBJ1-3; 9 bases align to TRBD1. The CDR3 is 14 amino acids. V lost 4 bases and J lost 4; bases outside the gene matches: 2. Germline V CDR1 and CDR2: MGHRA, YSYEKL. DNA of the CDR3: TGCGCCAGCAGCCTCGGGACAGGGGGAAACACCATATATTTT. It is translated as CASSLGTGGNTIYF.

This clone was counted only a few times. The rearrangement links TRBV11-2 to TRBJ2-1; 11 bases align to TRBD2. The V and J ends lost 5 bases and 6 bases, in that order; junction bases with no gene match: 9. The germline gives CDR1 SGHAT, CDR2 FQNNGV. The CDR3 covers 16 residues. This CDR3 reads CASSPLRLAGGNEQFF. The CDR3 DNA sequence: TGTGCCAGCAGCCCCCTCCGGCTAGCGGGGGGCAATGAGCAGTTCTTC.

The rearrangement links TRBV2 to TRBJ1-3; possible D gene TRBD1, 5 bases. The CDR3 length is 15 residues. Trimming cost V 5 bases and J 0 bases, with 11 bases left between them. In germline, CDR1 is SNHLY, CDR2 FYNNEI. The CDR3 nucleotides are TGTGCCAGCAGTCAGGGAGGCCTCTCTGGAAACACCATATATTTT. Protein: CASSQGGLSGNTIYF.

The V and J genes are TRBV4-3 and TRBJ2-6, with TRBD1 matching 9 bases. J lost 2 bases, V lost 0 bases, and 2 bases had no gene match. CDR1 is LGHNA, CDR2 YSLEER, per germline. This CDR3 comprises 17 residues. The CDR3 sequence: CASSQEGTGTGANVLTF. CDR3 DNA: TGCGCCAGCAGCCAAGAGGGGACAGGGACTGGGGCCAACGTCCTGACTTTC.

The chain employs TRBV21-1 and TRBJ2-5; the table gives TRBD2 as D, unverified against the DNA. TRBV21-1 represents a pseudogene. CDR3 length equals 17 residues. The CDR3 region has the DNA TGTGCCAGCAGCATCACTAGCGGGAGTGGACTCAAAGAGACCCAGTACTTC. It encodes CASSITSGSGLKETQYF.